Detailed here is one T cell receptor (beta chain). Its antigen remains unidentified. Between the trimmed V and J ends, which lost 5 bases and 7 bases, there was a span of 15 bases. Germline-derived CDR1 and CDR2 are LNHDA and SQIVND (reference sequence). The CDR3 is 15 amino acids. This specimen belongs to a study of radiation and T cells in renal cell carcinoma. The sample's time point: blood 4 weeks post-SBRT, at nephrectomy. Treatment: 15 Gy SBRT to primary tumor, nephrectomy 4 weeks later. Nephrectomy followed 15 Gy stereotactic body radiation by 4 weeks. Serial blood draws occurred at baseline and 2 and 4 weeks post-SBRT. This renal cell carcinoma was of the clear cell type. Clones were sequenced by immunoSEQ multiplex PCR, and TCRdb holds only the in-frame ones, with some missing. The sample has 130,000 to 150,000 clones, roughly 90% seen once; the top ten hold less than 20%. Study findings and constraints: In blood, top tumor clones expanded by 2 weeks, shrinking by 4.

The chain recombines TRBV19 with TRBJ1-6, with TRBD1 as a possible D gene (5 bases). This specimen consisted of blood, obtained from a patient whose treatment included radiotherapy and nephrectomy. This TCR was recovered from a woman aged 45-65 years with renal cell carcinoma. CDR3 region: CASSSSRETNSPLHF. The CDR3 nucleotides read TGTGCCAGTAGTTCCTCCAGGGAAACGAATTCACCCCTCCACTTT.